The next 14 T cell receptor beta chains were all read from a single sample in a study of response to subunit inactivated influenza vaccine. TCRdb fed the RT-PCR reads into MiXCR, producing one record per CDR3 protein. This table holds approximately 500,000 distinct CDR3 sequences, over 10% found once. Sequenced material: PBMCs from blood, taken roughly 48 days after vaccination. These receptors were obtained from a man aged 45-65 years who received an inactivated influenza vaccine.

This chain connects TRBV27 to TRBJ2-5, with a possible D match to TRBD2 (5 bases). This CDR3 is built from 13 residues. In germline, CDR1 is MNHEY, CDR2 SMNVEV (reference sequence). V lost 4 bases and J lost 5, with 11 bases in between. CDR3 bases: TGTGCCAGCAGTTCCGTCACGGGGGAGACCCAGTACTTC. The encoded protein is CASSSVTGETQYF.

The chain has TRBV6-4 and TRBJ2-1, with TRBD2 identical over 10 bases. V was clipped by 3 bases and J by 10 bases; unmatched bases: 9. This CDR3 region has 15 residues. Per the germline V gene, CDR1 is MRHNA and CDR2 is SNTAGT. The CDR3: CASSEPGTSADEQFF. The CDR3 coding sequence is TGTGCCAGCAGTGAACCCGGGACTAGCGCGGACGAGCAGTTCTTC.

In its sample, this clonotype was seen many times. The gene calls are TRBV5-6 and TRBJ2-1; 11 bases fit TRBD2. The CDR3 totals 16 residues. Germline CDR1 reads SGHDT; CDR2 reads YYEEEE. The ends lost 1 base at V and 7 bases at J; junction bases unmatched: 7. The CDR3 sequence: CASSLLALAGVNEQFF. Written as DNA, the CDR3 is TGTGCCAGCAGCTTGCTTGCACTAGCGGGAGTGAATGAGCAGTTCTTC. The complete variable domain, with remaining parts taken from reference TRBV5-6 and TRBJ2-1, reads DAGVTQSPTHLIKTRGQQVTLRCSPKSGHDTVSWYQQALGQGPQFIFQYYEEEERQRGNFPDRFSGHQFPNYSSELNVNALLLGDSALYLCASSLLALAGVNEQFFGPGTRLTVL.

This clonotype has ten or more counts. The genes are TRBV5-1 and TRBJ2-2, with D unclear. CDR1 and CDR2 (germline): SGHRS, YFSETQ. V was shortened by 2 bases and J by 2 bases, with 16 bases between the two germline ends. The CDR3 is 17 residues long. As DNA, the CDR3 is TGCGCCAGCAGCTTCCCTAGTATACAGCCCAACACCGGGGAGCTGTTTTTT. This codes for CASSFPSIQPNTGELFF.

The genes are TRBV12-3 or TRBV12-4 and TRBJ2-3; 14 bases line up with TRBD2. The CDR3 is 17 residues long. The junction had 6 bases not matched to a gene; V was cut back by 7 bases and J by 0 bases. CDR3 amino acids: CASKGLAGGSSTDTQYF. Here the CDR3 DNA reads TGTGCCAGCAAAGGACTAGCGGGGGGCTCTAGCACAGATACGCAGTATTTT.

This chain connects TRBV7-2 to TRBJ2-7; no clear D. Germline CDR1 SGHTA, CDR2 FQGNSA. The CDR3 length is 13 residues. V was cut by 5 bases and J by 5 bases, with 13 bases left in between. CDR3: CASSPYRVHEQYF. The CDR3 region has the DNA TGTGCCAGCAGCCCCTATCGGGTTCACGAGCAGTACTTC. Full variable domain (missing parts from reference TRBV7-2 and TRBJ2-7): GAGVSQSPSNKVTEKGKDVELRCDPISGHTALYWYRQSLGQGLEFLIYFQGNSAPDKSGLPSDRFSAERTGGSVSTLTIQRTQQEDSAVYLCASSPYRVHEQYFGPGTRLTVT.

CDR3 protein: CASSQAFGEQYF. DNA of the CDR3: TGTGCCAGCAGCCAAGCTTTCGGCGAGCAGTACTTC. The rearrangement links TRBV3-1 to TRBJ2-7; D uncertain. The germline gives CDR1 LGHDT, CDR2 YNNKEL (reference sequence). This CDR3 spans 12 amino acids. Trimming stripped 1 base from V and 6 bases from J, with 7 bases between.

The rearrangement uses TRBV3-1 and TRBJ1-6, with D uncertain. The CDR3 is 13 residues long. V lost 3 bases and J 5 bases, leaving 5 bases between the germline ends. Germline V gives CDR1 LGHDT, CDR2 YNNKEL (reference sequence). The CDR3 DNA sequence: TGTGCCAGCAGCCAGTTTGATAATTCACCCCTCCACTTT. Translating it yields CASSQFDNSPLHF.

This clonotype occurred a few times. V is TRBV29-1 and J is TRBJ2-1; 7 bases are a match to TRBD1. The ends lost 6 bases at V and 0 bases at J; junction bases unmatched: 8. Germline V gives CDR1 SQVTM, CDR2 ANQGSEA. This CDR3 has 15 amino acids. For the CDR3, the DNA is TGCAGCGTCTCTGGACAGGAAAGCTCCTACAATGAGCAGTTCTTC. It encodes CSVSGQESSYNEQFF.

This clonotype was seen a few times. In nucleotides, the CDR3 is TGCAGCGTTGAACTCACTAGCGGGAGATACTATGAGCAGTTCTTC. Protein sequence: CSVELTSGRYYEQFF. The chain combines TRBV29-1 with TRBJ2-1; the match to TRBD2 covers 11 bases. The junction had 8 bases not matched to a gene; V was cut back by 2 bases and J by 8 bases. CDR1 SQVTM and CDR2 ANQGSEA come from the germline V gene. The CDR3 length is 15 residues.

This clonotype was observed many times. V is TRBV27 and J is TRBJ2-7, with D possibly TRBD1 on 6 matching bases. The ends were cut back, 4 bases at V and 5 bases at J, with 9 bases in the middle. The CDR3 is made up of 12 amino acids. Looked up from germline, CDR1 is MNHEY and CDR2 is SMNVEV (reference sequence). The CDR3 region has the DNA TGTGCCAGCAGTTCACAGGGTAACGAGCAGTACTTC. It is translated as CASSSQGNEQYF.

This clonotype was seen a handful of times. The rearrangement uses TRBV6-1 and TRBJ1-5; the D gene is possibly TRBD1 (6 bases). V was clipped by 6 bases and J by 3 bases, with 12 bases between them. CDR3 length: 14 residues. Germline assignment: CDR1 MNHNS and CDR2 SASEGT. CDR3 DNA sequence: TGTGCCAGCAGCTCCCGGGACAACAATCAGCCCCAGCATTTT. Translation: CASSSRDNNQPQHF.

A few counts support this clonotype. This chain links TRBV18 with TRBJ2-7; D is ambiguous. Per the germline V gene, CDR1 is KGHSH and CDR2 is LQKENI. The CDR3 sequence is 14 residues long. The germline V and J ends were trimmed by 3 bases and 3 bases, with 12 bases remaining between them. For the CDR3, the DNA is TGTGCCAGCTCACCTCAAGACGGAAGCTACGAGCAGTACTTC. It yields the protein CASSPQDGSYEQYF.

The V call is TRBV28, the J call TRBJ2-7; 9 bases match TRBD2. V dropped 7 bases and J dropped 2; count of bases not matched to a gene: 9. This CDR3 region has 15 residues. Per germline, CDR1 MDHEN and CDR2 SYDVKM. CDR3 sequence: CASIRSAGGPYEQYF. The CDR3 nucleotides read TGTGCCAGCATAAGATCGGCGGGAGGGCCCTACGAGCAGTACTTC. The whole variable domain, filled in from reference TRBV28 and TRBJ2-7, reads DVKVTQSSRYLVKRTGEKVFLECVQDMDHENMFWYRQDPGLGLRLIYFSYDVKMKEKGDIPEGYSVSREKKERFSLILESASTNQTSMYLCASIRSAGGPYEQYFGPGTRLTVT.